The clone carrying this T cell receptor (beta chain) was seen a handful of times. This entry comes from a study of blood T cell repertoires in COVID-19. Methods used by the authors: Reference gene primer amplification gave nucleated cell count estimates. TCRdb keeps only in-frame clones here, not all; method: immunoSEQ multiplex PCR. D and trimming come from the DNA, and the V and J calls and clone size come from that table. The sample shows under 150,000 clones, more than 70% of them seen only once. The trim removed 2 bases at V and 8 bases at J, leaving 3 bases unmatched. Germline assignment: CDR1 MNHEY and CDR2 SVGAGI. The length of the CDR3 is 13 residues.

Source material: peripheral blood. The chain joins TRBV6-5 to TRBJ2-1, with 7 positions matching TRBD1. The sequence was obtained from a man aged 60 to 69 with acute or convalescent COVID-19. CDR3 nucleotide sequence: TGTGCCAGCAGTTACGTAAGGGGGCATGAGCAGTTCTTC. Translating gives CASSYVRGHEQFF.